One sample yielded the 13 T cell receptor beta chains listed below, sequenced in a study of cytomegalovirus exposure and HLA in healthy donors. This PCR relied on a set of 60 Vbeta primers and 13 Jbeta primers. Repertoires were generated with immunoSEQ multiplex PCR, while TCRdb's copy carries only in-frame clones and drops some. The data contain about 150,000 clones, around 73% of them singletons. The sequenced material came from PBMCs. The receptors here all came from a woman aged 18-35 years in good health and CMV-seronegative.

This chain links TRBV30 with TRBJ1-6, with 9 nucleotides matching TRBD1. The trim removed 0 bases at V and 10 bases at J, leaving 7 bases unmatched. The CDR3 contains 15 residues. Germline loops: CDR1 GTSNPN, CDR2 SVGIG (reference sequence). The DNA for the CDR3 is TGTGCCTGGAGTGTAAAGGACAGGGGAAGATCACCCCTCCACTTT. Translation: CAWSVKDRGRSPLHF.

This chain uses TRBV7-9 with TRBJ2-1; 9 bases align to TRBD2. This CDR3 has 16 amino acids. Germline V lookup: CDR1 SEHNR, CDR2 FQNEAQ (reference sequence). J gave up 6 bases and V 8 bases, and 14 bases lay outside the gene matches. The CDR3 nucleotides read TGTGCCAGCGAGCAACCGGGACTAGCATGGTCCAATGAGCAGTTCTTC. Translated: CASEQPGLAWSNEQFF.

V and J are TRBV9 and TRBJ1-2, with a possible D match to TRBD1 (5 bases). Germline V gene sequence: CDR1 SGDLS, CDR2 YYNGEE. V gave up 3 bases and J gave up 4 bases, with 10 bases separating them. The CDR3 covers 13 residues. CDR3 sequence (DNA): TGTGCCAGCAGCGATGGGGGGGGCTATGGCTACACCTTC. Protein: CASSDGGGYGYTF.

J is TRBJ2-2 and V is TRBV27; 16 bases match TRBD2. With 4 bases clipped from V and 0 bases from J, the junction kept 17 bases outside the gene matches. The CDR3 has 23 amino acids. Germline loops: CDR1 MNHEY, CDR2 SMNVEV (reference sequence). As DNA, the CDR3 is TGTGCCAGCAGTTCGGGACCCCGGAGGTGGGGACTAGCGGGGGGGACGAACACCGGGGAGCTGTTTTTT. Amino acid sequence: CASSSGPRRWGLAGGTNTGELFF.

CDR3 in DNA: TGTGCCAGCAGCCGACACAGGGAAGACCAATACTATGGCTACACCTTC. This encodes CASSRHREDQYYGYTF. The chain carries TRBV11-2 and TRBJ1-2, with D tentatively TRBD1 (6 bases). Germline CDR1 reads SGHAT; CDR2 reads FQNNGV. V dropped 5 bases and J dropped 3 bases, with 19 bases sitting between them. The CDR3 covers 16 residues.

The chain joins TRBV28 to TRBJ1-5; 10 bases map to TRBD1. The germline CDR1 and CDR2 sequences are MDHEN and SYDVKM. Unmatched junction bases numbered 8, after V lost 6 bases and J lost 3 bases. There are 16 residues in the CDR3. CDR3 nucleotide sequence: TGTGCCAGCAGCCCCGCGGGACAGGGGAACAATCAGCCCCAGCATTTT. Its protein is CASSPAGQGNNQPQHF. The full variable domain, in which reference TRBV28 and TRBJ1-5 provide the parts outside the CDR3, is DVKVTQSSRYLVKRTGEKVFLECVQDMDHENMFWYRQDPGLGLRLIYFSYDVKMKEKGDIPEGYSVSREKKERFSLILESASTNQTSMYLCASSPAGQGNNQPQHFGDGTRLSIL.

This chain joins TRBV28 and TRBJ1-4; TRBD1 aligns across 8 bases. The V gene end was trimmed by 3 bases and the J gene end by 8 bases; junction bases not matched to a gene: 5. The length of the CDR3 is 14 residues. Per germline, CDR1 MDHEN and CDR2 SYDVKM. The CDR3 nucleotides read TGTGCCAGCAGTTTGACAGGGGTTTGGGAAAAACTGTTTTTT. Translation gives CASSLTGVWEKLFF. Combining the CDR3 with reference TRBV28 and TRBJ1-4 gives the whole variable domain DVKVTQSSRYLVKRTGEKVFLECVQDMDHENMFWYRQDPGLGLRLIYFSYDVKMKEKGDIPEGYSVSREKKERFSLILESASTNQTSMYLCASSLTGVWEKLFFGSGTQLSVL.

This clone was detected once. The V gene is TRBV7-2, the J gene TRBJ1-4, with 8 bases matching TRBD1. The CDR3 totals 15 residues. The trim removed 2 bases at V and 8 bases at J, leaving 7 bases unmatched. Germline-derived CDR1 and CDR2 are SGHTA and FQGNSA. The CDR3 coding sequence is TGTGCCAGCAGCTTACTGGGACAGGCGAGCGAAAAACTGTTTTTT. Translation: CASSLLGQASEKLFF.

This clone has a handful of counts. J is TRBJ2-1 and V is TRBV11-1; D perhaps matches TRBD2 (7 bases). The germline gives CDR1 SGHAT, CDR2 FQDESV (reference sequence). Trimming left V 4 bases short and J 4 bases short, with 20 bases between. This CDR3 is 17 amino acids long. DNA for the CDR3: TGTGCCAGCAGCTCCCGGGGGGCGGGGGCCAATTACAATGAGCAGTTCTTC. This translates into CASSSRGAGANYNEQFF.

Details on this clone: Distinct nucleotide sequences in the sample also encode this CDR3. This chain uses TRBV7-2 with TRBJ2-1; 8 bases line up with TRBD2. This CDR3 has 14 amino acids. Germline V CDR1 and CDR2: SGHTA, FQGNSA. V lost 1 base to trimming and J lost 6 bases; unmatched junction nucleotides: 2. This CDR3 is CASSLVTSGNEQFF. The CDR3 coding sequence is TGTGCCAGCAGCTTAGTAACTAGCGGCAATGAGCAGTTCTTC.

The chain employs TRBV5-1 and TRBJ1-1; a weak D match, TRBD1 (6 bases). The CDR3 runs to 14 residues. Trimming shortened V by 2 bases and J by 0 bases, and 8 bases separated the two germline ends. CDR1 is SGHRS and CDR2 is YFSETQ in the germline V gene. CDR3 protein: CASSFGQLNTEAFF. As DNA, the CDR3 is TGCGCCAGCAGCTTTGGACAGTTGAACACTGAAGCTTTCTTT.

This clone occurred a few times. This chain uses TRBV7-6 with TRBJ2-3; the D gene is possibly TRBD2 (5 bases). V dropped 2 bases and J dropped 3 bases, with 12 bases sitting between them. CDR1 and CDR2 from the germline V gene are SGHVS and FNYEAQ. This CDR3 contains 15 residues. CDR3 residues: CASSLKGGGTDTQYF. The DNA of the CDR3 is TGTGCCAGCAGCTTAAAAGGTGGCGGGACAGATACGCAGTATTTT.

This chain links TRBV6-6 with TRBJ1-1; a possible D gene is TRBD1 (6 bases). The germline V gene encodes CDR1 MNHNY and CDR2 SVGAGI (reference sequence). The CDR3 extends over 14 amino acids. V dropped 2 bases and J dropped 1 base, with 8 bases sitting between them. The CDR3 here is CASSYRDKNTEAFF. DNA for the CDR3: TGTGCCAGCAGTTACCGGGACAAGAACACTGAAGCTTTCTTT.